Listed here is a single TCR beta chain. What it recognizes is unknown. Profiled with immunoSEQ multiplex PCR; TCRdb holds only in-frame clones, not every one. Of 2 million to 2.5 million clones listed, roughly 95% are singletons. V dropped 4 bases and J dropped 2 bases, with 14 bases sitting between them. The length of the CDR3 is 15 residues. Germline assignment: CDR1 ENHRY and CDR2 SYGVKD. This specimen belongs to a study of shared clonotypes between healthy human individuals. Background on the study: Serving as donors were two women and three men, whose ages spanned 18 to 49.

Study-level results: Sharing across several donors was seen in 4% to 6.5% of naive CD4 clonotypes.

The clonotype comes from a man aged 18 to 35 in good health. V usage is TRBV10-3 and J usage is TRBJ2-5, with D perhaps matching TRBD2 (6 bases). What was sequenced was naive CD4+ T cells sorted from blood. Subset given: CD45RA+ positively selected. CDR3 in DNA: TGTGCCATCAGTGCTGGACTCGGGGGTCAAGAGACCCAGTACTTC. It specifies CAISAGLGGQETQYF.